Detailed here is one T cell receptor (beta chain). Those enrolled, adults aged about 18 to 89 years, came from some 23 US areas. Participants' reported clinical history set cohort assignment. This CDR3 contains 15 residues. Trimming cost V 7 bases and J 7 bases, with 22 bases left between them. Germline assignment: CDR1 MDHEN and CDR2 SYDVKM. These data belong to a study of blood T cell repertoires in COVID-19. Looking at the study overall: The samples span acute and convalescent COVID-19 from the United States, Italy and Spain.

In the authors' workflow: Nucleated cell counts were estimated from reference gene primer amplification. The repertoire was sequenced with immunoSEQ multiplex PCR; TCRdb's copy has only in-frame clones and lacks some. For V, J and clone size, that table is used; D and trimming come from the DNA. This sample has some 150,000 clones, with roughly 90% found just once. The chain carries TRBV28 and TRBJ1-2, with D perhaps matching TRBD1 (6 bases). Sequences were obtained from PBMCs or T cells enriched from blood (not recorded which). The clonotype originates from a woman under 40 with acute COVID-19. CDR3 sequence reads: CASTKISTGVTGYTF. The CDR3 DNA sequence: TGTGCCAGCACGAAGATTTCGACAGGAGTGACTGGCTACACCTTC.